This TCR beta chain was sequenced during a study of T cells in Graves' hyperthyroidism and ophthalmopathy. TCR beta CDR3 region amplification was performed from RNA transcripts. Using the HTBI primer set, a first-round RT-PCR was run on the TCR CDR3. TCRdb reanalysed the multiplex PCR reads using MiXCR and keeps one entry per CDR3 protein. Of around 300,000 distinct CDR3 sequences listed, about 20% are singletons. Germline trimming cut 7 bases from V and 3 bases from J; bases unmatched to any gene: 11. Germline CDR1 reads DFQATT; CDR2 reads SNEGSKA (reference sequence). The CDR3 contains 17 residues. V and J are TRBV20-1 and TRBJ2-4; TRBD2 matches at 14 bases. The source material was blood. The source of this sequence is a man aged 25 to 45 with Graves' ophthalmopathy. In nucleotides, the CDR3 is TGCAGTGTTCTTCCGACTAGCGGGAGGGCGGACAAAAACATTCAGTACTTC. As protein: CSVLPTSGRADKNIQYF.